Listed here are 30 T cell receptor beta chains from one sample, sequenced in a study of tumor and adjacent non-tumor tissue in lung cancer. RNA was extracted from bulk tissue without any cell sorting. The normal lung tissue was taken more than 3 cm from the tumor edge. A modified ARM-PCR protocol with three rounds of nested PCR amplified TCRbeta. A single record per CDR3 protein comes from TCRdb applying MiXCR to the multiplex PCR reads. The table lists some 100,000 distinct CDR3 sequences, less than 75% of them singletons. Input material: distant non-tumor lung tissue. The receptors shown here come from a man aged 25-45 years with non-small cell lung cancer.

With regard to this clonotype: Possible read error: a much larger clone is one base away. The CDR3: CTSSQGREKLFF. The DNA of the CDR3 is TGCACCAGCAGCCAGGGTCGTGAAAAACTGTTTTTT. The chain uses TRBV5-1 and TRBJ1-4; tentatively, D is TRBD1 (5 bases). Germline-derived CDR1 and CDR2 are SGHRS and YFSETQ. CDR3 length equals 12 residues.

This chain connects TRBV11-2 to TRBJ1-2; weak D call: TRBD1 (5 bases). V gave up 5 bases and J gave up 4 bases, with 23 bases separating them. From germline, CDR1 is SGHAT and CDR2 FQNNGV. The CDR3 sequence is 17 residues long. The CDR3 nucleotides read TGTGCCAGCAGCCCCCAGGGTGGCCTCCTCTTTGGCTATGGCTACACCTTC. Encoded protein: CASSPQGGLLFGYGYTF.

Worth noting for this clonotype: A much larger clone sits a single nucleotide away, making a read error possible. The chain links TRBV12-3 or TRBV12-4 to TRBJ2-7; D is uncertain. This CDR3 has 15 residues. CDR3 DNA sequence: TGTACCAGCAGTTTAGTTTCGGAAAGCTCCTACGAGCAGTACTTC. This codes for CTSSLVSESSYEQYF.

With respect to this clonotype: The junction departs from the called germline gene at one end, perhaps through a read error. The chain carries TRBV11-2 and TRBJ1-6; tentative D call: TRBD1 (5 bases). Germline CDR1 is SGHAT and CDR2 is FQNNGV. This CDR3 is built from 14 residues. CDR3 nucleotides: TGTGCCAACAGCCCCCGACAGTGTGATTCACCCCTCCACTTT. It yields the protein CANSPRQCDSPLHF.

CDR3 region: CSVTIGGGGYNEQFF. The CDR3, as DNA: TGCAGCGTTACCATCGGCGGTGGTGGCTACAATGAGCAGTTCTTC. J is TRBJ2-1 and V is TRBV29-1; D is uncertain. The CDR3 is 15 residues long. V lost 5 bases to trimming and J lost 3 bases, with 17 bases between them. Looked up from germline, CDR1 is SQVTM and CDR2 is ANQGSEA.

Comment on this clonotype: This sequence may be a read error, since a much larger clone differs from it by one base. The gene calls are TRBV20-1 and TRBJ2-7; 11 bases are shared with TRBD1. The junction had 13 bases not matched to a gene; V was cut back by 7 bases and J by 5 bases. This CDR3 region has 15 residues. CDR1 is DFQATT and CDR2 is SNEGSKA in the germline V gene (reference sequence). The CDR3 sequence is CSVNGQGAFVHEQYF. CDR3 coding DNA: TGCAGTGTTAACGGACAGGGGGCGTTCGTCCACGAGCAGTACTTC.

Comment on this clonotype: Given a much more abundant clone one base away, this may be a read error. V gene TRBV5-6 combines with J gene TRBJ2-7, with D possibly being TRBD1 or TRBD2 (5 bases each). Looked up from germline, CDR1 is SGHDT and CDR2 is YYEEEE. V was clipped by 0 bases and J by 5 bases, with 18 bases between them. The CDR3 loop spans 16 amino acids. The CDR3 DNA reads TGTGCCAGCAGCTTGGATCCAGGGACGACCCCCCACGAGCAGTACTTC. It encodes CASSLDPGTTPHEQYF. Full variable domain (remainder filled in from reference TRBV5-6 and TRBJ2-7): DAGVTQSPTHLIKTRGQQVTLRCSPKSGHDTVSWYQQALGQGPQFIFQYYEEEERQRGNFPDRFSGHQFPNYSSELNVNALLLGDSALYLCASSLDPGTTPHEQYFGPGTRLTVT.

The J gene is TRBJ1-2, the V gene TRBV5-4, with D unresolved. V was shortened by 0 bases and J by 4 bases, with 7 bases between the two germline ends. CDR1 is SGHNT and CDR2 is YYREEE in the germline V gene (reference sequence). The CDR3 spans 13 residues. CDR3 sequence reads: CASSLVQIYGYTF. The CDR3 DNA reads as TGTGCCAGCAGCTTGGTACAGATCTATGGCTACACCTTC.

The CDR3 loop is CVNSQGERASGETQYF. As DNA, the CDR3 is TGTGTCAACAGCCAGGGGGAAAGAGCTAGTGGGGAGACCCAGTACTTC. The V call is TRBV4-2, the J call TRBJ2-5; the match to TRBD1 covers 7 bases. This CDR3 contains 16 residues. Per germline, CDR1 LGHNA and CDR2 YNFKEQ.

Many counts were recorded for this clonotype. V is TRBV11-2 and J is TRBJ2-2; D gene unclear. This CDR3 contains 14 residues. V was clipped by 5 bases and J by 8 bases, with 15 bases between them. Germline CDR1 and CDR2: SGHAT and FQNNGV. CDR3: CASSPTRLGGELFF. The DNA of the CDR3 is TGTGCCAGCAGCCCCACCCGGCTCGGGGGGGAGCTGTTTTTT.

The table lists this clonotype with a few counts. This sequence may be a read error, since a much larger clone differs from it by one base. The genes are TRBV7-9 and TRBJ2-1, with 8 nucleotides matching TRBD2. The CDR3 totals 18 residues. Germline loops: CDR1 SEHNR, CDR2 FQNEAQ (reference sequence). Unmatched junction bases numbered 20, after V lost 4 bases and J lost 9 bases. The CDR3 here is CASSSRQPGVAGYGEQFF. CDR3 bases: TGTGCCAGCAGCTCCCGTCAGCCGGGAGTAGCGGGATACGGTGAGCAGTTCTTC.

About this clonotype itself: An end of the junction differs from the germline gene, which may be a read error. This sequence joins TRBV29-1 and TRBJ2-3, with a weak D call TRBD1 (5 bases). The V gene's germline CDR1 is SQVTM and CDR2 ANQGSEA. The CDR3 contains 14 residues. CDR3 in DNA: TGCAGCGCCGTCCTGCAGGGTGGTCCAGGTACGCTGTATTTT. Its protein is CSAVLQGGPGTLYF.

The J gene is TRBJ2-5, the V gene TRBV11-3; D is possibly TRBD2 (6 bases). Germline CDR1 is SGHNT and CDR2 is YENEEA. V was pared by 5 bases and J by 5 bases, with 18 bases between. The CDR3 has 15 residues. The CDR3 coding sequence is TGTGCCAGCAGCCTGGAGGGGAGATGGCGGGAGACCCAGTACTTC. Protein product: CASSLEGRWRETQYF.

This clonotype was detected ten times or more. In DNA form, the CDR3 reads TGCAGCGTTGGGGGGAGGGCTTACCAAGAGACCCAGTACTTC. Protein: CSVGGRAYQETQYF. The chain carries TRBV29-1 and TRBJ2-5, with 7 bases fitting TRBD2. V gave up 4 bases and J gave up 0 bases; unmatched junction bases: 5. Germline V gene sequence: CDR1 SQVTM, CDR2 ANQGSEA. CDR3 length: 14 residues.

On this clonotype: A clone one base away is much larger, so this may be a read error. The genes are TRBV4-1 and TRBJ1-5, with D unclear. V lost 0 bases, J lost 6 bases, and 15 bases lay in between. From germline, CDR1 is MGHRA and CDR2 YSYEKL. The CDR3 spans 16 residues. CDR3 nucleotide sequence: TGCGCCAGCAGCCAAGAGGTGACAACAGACGGTCAGCCCCAGCATTTT. It yields the protein CASSQEVTTDGQPQHF.

J is TRBJ2-5 and V is TRBV5-1; unclear D gene. The ends were cut back, 5 bases at V and 5 bases at J, with 13 bases in the middle. This CDR3 region has 13 residues. Germline V gene lookup returns CDR1 SGHRS and CDR2 YFSETQ. CDR3 coding DNA: TGCGCCAGCAGGCCAGGCCCTTGGGAGACCCAGTACTTC. Encoded protein: CASRPGPWETQYF.

This clonotype was counted ten times or more. The chain has TRBV4-2 and TRBJ1-4; the D gene is possibly TRBD1 (6 bases). This CDR3 has 17 amino acids. The V and J ends lost 3 bases and 8 bases respectively, with 22 bases between them. Germline CDR1 and CDR2: LGHNA and YNFKEQ. Here the CDR3 DNA reads TGTGCCAGCAGCCAGGCCACTACAGGGCTCGGCGGGGAAAAACTGTTTTTT. It yields the protein CASSQATTGLGGEKLFF.

This chain connects TRBV19 to TRBJ2-1, with 9 bases that match TRBD2. J was trimmed by 9 bases and V by 1 base; bases with no gene match: 13. This CDR3 region has 17 residues. The germline V gene encodes CDR1 LNHDA and CDR2 SQIVND (reference sequence). The CDR3 is CASSIGLAGTGPPEQFF. Written as DNA, the CDR3 is TGTGCCAGTAGTATAGGTCTAGCGGGAACGGGTCCTCCTGAGCAGTTCTTC.

Details on this clonotype: One junction end disagrees with the germline gene, perhaps due to a read error. J is TRBJ2-1 and V is TRBV4-1; no definite D call. Germline assignment: CDR1 MGHRA and CDR2 YSYEKL. The length of the CDR3 is 16 residues. Written as DNA, the CDR3 is TGCGCCAGCAGCCAAGCACCCAGCAGGATAACGAATCAGCAGATCTTC. This sequence encodes CASSQAPSRITNQQIF.

The J gene is TRBJ2-2, the V gene TRBV12-3 or TRBV12-4; 9 bases are shared with TRBD1. J gave up 4 bases and V 8 bases, and 14 bases lay outside the gene matches. CDR3 size: 17 residues. The DNA of the CDR3 is TGTGCCAGCGGTAAGTACCCCAGGACAGGGGTCACCGGGGAGCTGTTTTTT. Translated, it gives CASGKYPRTGVTGELFF.

This clonotype was seen just once. The rearrangement links TRBV11-1 to TRBJ2-7; 9 nucleotides line up with TRBD2. Trimming at V came to 4 bases and at J to 3 bases, leaving 16 bases not matched to a gene. Germline CDR1 reads SGHAT; CDR2 reads FQDESV (reference sequence). The CDR3 length is 18 residues. CDR3 loop: CASSYSGSDHYYYYEQYF. The CDR3 nucleotides are TGTGCCAGCAGCTATAGCGGGAGCGACCACTACTACTACTACGAGCAGTACTTC.

This clonotype has a count of ten or more. This rearrangement joins TRBV6-2 or TRBV6-3 to TRBJ2-5, with 10 nucleotides matching TRBD2. The V gene end was trimmed by 4 bases and the J gene end by 3 bases; junction bases not matched to a gene: 8. The V gene's germline CDR1 is MNHEY and CDR2 SVGEGT. There are 16 residues in the CDR3. In nucleotides, the CDR3 is TGTGCCAGCAGTTCGGGGCTAGCGGGGGAAAAAGAGACCCAGTACTTC. Protein product: CASSSGLAGEKETQYF.

The chain couples TRBV6-6 to TRBJ2-1; TRBD2 agrees at 10 bases. The CDR3 spans 15 residues. CDR1 and CDR2 from the germline V gene are MNHNY and SVGAGI (reference sequence). This CDR3 is CVSRPSSGSYNEQFF. In DNA, the CDR3 is TGTGTCAGTAGACCTTCTAGCGGGAGCTACAATGAGCAGTTCTTC.

The J gene is TRBJ2-1, the V gene TRBV11-2; D is possibly TRBD1 (6 bases). The CDR3 consists of 16 residues. V lost 1 base and J 6 bases, leaving 16 bases between the germline ends. CDR1 is SGHAT and CDR2 is FQNNGV in the germline V gene. CDR3 in amino acids: CASSLGRRGHANEQFF. For the CDR3, the DNA is TGTGCCAGCAGCTTAGGTCGAAGGGGACACGCCAATGAGCAGTTCTTC.

The chain joins TRBV6-5 to TRBJ1-1; no reliable D call. V lost 5 bases and J lost 0, with 19 bases in between. Germline-derived CDR1 and CDR2 are MNHEY and SVGAGI. The CDR3 has 17 residues. The CDR3 reads CASSPGLRTRLNTEAFF. In DNA form, the CDR3 reads TGTGCCAGCAGTCCGGGTCTTCGGACGAGGCTGAACACTGAAGCTTTCTTT.

Note on this clonotype: The junction departs from germline at one end; a sequencing error may be responsible. The V and J genes are TRBV12-3 or TRBV12-4 and TRBJ2-1, with no clear D. CDR3 size: 13 residues. The CDR3 DNA follows: TGTGCCGGCAGTTCCCCCTTCAACAATGAGCAGTTCTTC. This sequence encodes CAGSSPFNNEQFF.

A single count supports this clonotype. The chain uses TRBV7-9 and TRBJ2-1; 7 nucleotides line up with TRBD2. The germline V gene has CDR1 SEHNR and CDR2 FQNEAQ (reference sequence). CDR3 length equals 13 residues. V shed 5 bases and J 12 bases; nucleotides not matched to a gene: 10. CDR3 coding DNA: TGTGCCAGCAGCCTAATAGGCGGGGGTGGGCAGTTCTTC. Protein sequence: CASSLIGGGGQFF.

The CDR3 is CASSDGTGSYEQYF. As DNA, the CDR3 is TGTGCCAGCAGTGACGGGACAGGCTCCTACGAGCAGTACTTC. The chain has TRBV6-4 and TRBJ2-7, with 8 positions matching TRBD1. The ends lost 2 bases at V and 0 bases at J; junction bases unmatched: 0. CDR3 length: 14 amino acids. Germline V gene data show CDR1 as MRHNA and CDR2 as SNTAGT.

The chain combines TRBV5-1 with TRBJ1-1; 7 nucleotides align to TRBD1. Germline V gene data show CDR1 as SGHRS and CDR2 as YFSETQ. This CDR3 comprises 15 residues. The V gene end was trimmed by 2 bases and the J gene end by 1 base; junction bases not matched to a gene: 5. In DNA, the CDR3 is TGCGCCAGCAGCTTTCGGGGACAGTGGAACACTGAAGCTTTCTTT. Its protein product is CASSFRGQWNTEAFF.

This clonotype was seen repeatedly, ten times or more. V gene TRBV6-2 or TRBV6-3 combines with J gene TRBJ2-7; D is unclear. V was cut by 7 bases and J by 3 bases, with 13 bases left in between. In germline, CDR1 is MNHEY, CDR2 SVGEGT. The CDR3 is 13 amino acids. CDR3 nucleotide sequence: TGTGCCAGCAATGTAGGACGGAGCTACGAGCAGTACTTC. Amino acid sequence: CASNVGRSYEQYF.